This is a list of T cell receptor beta chains from one sample in a study of a mutant IDH1 vaccine in newly diagnosed glioma. Clones were sequenced by immunoSEQ multiplex PCR, and TCRdb holds only the in-frame ones, with some missing. Here the sample spans some 61,000 clones, roughly 85% being singletons. The sample in question was PBMCs, obtained from a glioma patient treated with radiotherapy, temozolomide or both. The receptors come from a man between 25 and 39 years old with glioma. CDR3s include the opening cysteine and the closing phenylalanine or tryptophan. The D gene is left open where the match is weak. Clone size is not always given. Where it is, it says once, few, many or a class for expanded clones.

clone size: -
J gene: TRBJ2-3
V gene: TRBV7-7
D gene: -
CDR3 protein: CASSPQITDTQYF
CDR3 DNA: TGTGCCAGCAGTCCTCAGATCACAGATACGCAGTATTTT

clone size: -
J gene: TRBJ1-2
V gene: TRBV7-9
D gene: TRBD1
CDR3 protein: CASSWTGLNYGYTF
CDR3 DNA: TGTGCCAGCAGCTGGACAGGGCTTAACTATGGCTACACCTTC

clone size: -
J gene: TRBJ2-5
V gene: TRBV18
D gene: -
CDR3 protein: CASSTGRVAQETQYF
CDR3 DNA: TGTGCCAGCTCTACCGGTCGGGTGGCCCAAGAGACCCAGTACTTC

clone size: -
J gene: TRBJ2-3
V gene: TRBV27
D gene: -
CDR3 protein: CASSFSDTQYF
CDR3 DNA: TGTGCCAGCTCGTTTTCAGATACGCAGTATTTT

clone size: -
J gene: TRBJ2-7
V gene: TRBV30
D gene: -
CDR3 protein: CAWSSGQSYEQYF
CDR3 DNA: TGTGCCTGGAGTTCCGGACAGTCCTACGAGCAGTACTTC

clone size: -
J gene: TRBJ2-1
V gene: TRBV7-9
D gene: TRBD2
CDR3 protein: CASSLARTSGGQYNEQFF
CDR3 DNA: TGTGCCAGCAGCTTAGCTCGGACTAGCGGGGGGCAGTACAATGAGCAGTTCTTC

clone size: -
J gene: TRBJ2-7
V gene: TRBV2
D gene: -
CDR3 protein: CASSVEGGSYEQYF
CDR3 DNA: TGTGCCAGCAGTGTTGAAGGGGGGTCCTACGAGCAGTACTTC

clone size: few
J gene: TRBJ1-1
V gene: TRBV19
D gene: -
CDR3 protein: CASRFGHLNTEAFF
CDR3 DNA: TGTGCCAGTAGATTCGGACACCTGAACACTGAAGCTTTCTTT

clone size: -
J gene: TRBJ2-7
V gene: TRBV6-1
D gene: TRBD2
CDR3 protein: CASSEIGLAGGRTYEQYF
CDR3 DNA: TGTGCCAGCAGTGAAATCGGACTAGCGGGAGGGAGGACCTACGAGCAGTACTTC

clone size: -
J gene: TRBJ1-3
V gene: TRBV9
D gene: -
CDR3 protein: CASSVGGAFSGNTIYF
CDR3 DNA: TGTGCCAGCAGCGTAGGAGGGGCCTTCTCTGGAAACACCATATATTTT

clone size: -
J gene: TRBJ2-3
V gene: TRBV5-1
D gene: -
CDR3 protein: CASSLGKLLYTDTQYF
CDR3 DNA: TGCGCCAGCAGCTTGGGGAAGCTTCTATACACAGATACGCAGTATTTT

clone size: -
J gene: TRBJ2-7
V gene: TRBV5-1
D gene: -
CDR3 protein: CASSLDRGSYEQYF
CDR3 DNA: TGCGCCAGCAGCTTGGATCGGGGAAGCTACGAGCAGTACTTC

clone size: -
J gene: TRBJ2-7
V gene: TRBV5-1
D gene: -
CDR3 protein: CASSSAGQDKYEQYF
CDR3 DNA: TGCGCCAGCAGCTCGGCGGGACAAGACAAATACGAGCAGTACTTC

clone size: -
J gene: TRBJ2-7
V gene: TRBV30
D gene: TRBD2
CDR3 protein: CAWISGRTREQYF
CDR3 DNA: TGTGCCTGGATCAGCGGGAGAACGAGAGAGCAGTACTTC

clone size: -
J gene: TRBJ2-4
V gene: TRBV5-6
D gene: TRBD1
CDR3 protein: CASSLRTGRAKNIQYF
CDR3 DNA: TGTGCCAGCAGCCTAAGGACAGGGCGGGCCAAAAACATTCAGTACTTC

clone size: -
J gene: TRBJ2-7
V gene: TRBV4-2
D gene: -
CDR3 protein: CASSQVPQGGSEQYF
CDR3 DNA: TGTGCCAGCAGCCAAGTTCCCCAAGGGGGGTCCGAGCAGTACTTC

clone size: -
J gene: TRBJ1-1
V gene: TRBV13
D gene: TRBD1
CDR3 protein: CASGQGLTEAFF
CDR3 DNA: TGTGCCAGCGGACAGGGGCTCACTGAAGCTTTCTTT

clone size: -
J gene: TRBJ1-6
V gene: TRBV5-6
D gene: -
CDR3 protein: CASSLDNSPLHF
CDR3 DNA: TGTGCCAGCAGCCTAGATAATTCACCCCTCCACTTT

clone size: -
J gene: TRBJ2-1
V gene: TRBV11-3
D gene: -
CDR3 protein: CASSLGRGTTEQFF
CDR3 DNA: TGTGCCAGCAGCTTGGGGCGGGGAACGACTGAGCAGTTCTTC

clone size: -
J gene: TRBJ2-6
V gene: TRBV2
D gene: -
CDR3 protein: CASSGRQYSGANVLTF
CDR3 DNA: TGTGCCAGCAGTGGAAGACAGTACTCTGGGGCCAACGTCCTGACTTTC

clone size: -
J gene: TRBJ2-5
V gene: TRBV18
D gene: TRBD1
CDR3 protein: CASSQGQLQETQYF
CDR3 DNA: TGTGCCAGCTCACAGGGACAGCTTCAAGAGACCCAGTACTTC

clone size: -
J gene: TRBJ1-3
V gene: TRBV4-1
D gene: TRBD1
CDR3 protein: CASSQATQRTGKNTIYF
CDR3 DNA: TGCGCCAGCAGCCAAGCTACGCAGAGGACAGGGAAAAACACCATATATTTT

clone size: -
J gene: TRBJ2-5
V gene: TRBV6-5
D gene: -
CDR3 protein: CASAMMGTQYF
CDR3 DNA: TGTGCCAGCGCGATGATGGGGACCCAGTACTTC

clone size: -
J gene: TRBJ1-2
V gene: TRBV7-8
D gene: -
CDR3 protein: CASSPRGRVTGYTF
CDR3 DNA: TGTGCCAGCAGCCCCCGAGGTAGGGTCACTGGCTACACCTTC

clone size: -
J gene: TRBJ1-1
V gene: TRBV6-5
D gene: -
CDR3 protein: CASSYVGVVMNTEAFF
CDR3 DNA: TGTGCCAGCAGTTATGTGGGGGTCGTTATGAACACTGAAGCTTTCTTT

clone size: -
J gene: TRBJ2-3
V gene: TRBV5-1
D gene: -
CDR3 protein: CASSLASRGSTDTQYF
CDR3 DNA: TGCGCCAGCAGCTTGGCCTCGAGGGGAAGCACAGATACGCAGTATTTT

clone size: few
J gene: TRBJ1-2
V gene: TRBV5-1
D gene: -
CDR3 protein: CASSHGYGYTF
CDR3 DNA: TGCGCCAGCAGCCATGGCTATGGCTACACCTTC

clone size: -
J gene: TRBJ1-6
V gene: TRBV6-5
D gene: -
CDR3 protein: CASSPANSPLHF
CDR3 DNA: TGTGCCAGCAGCCCCGCCAATTCACCCCTCCACTTT

clone size: -
J gene: TRBJ2-5
V gene: TRBV5-5
D gene: TRBD1
CDR3 protein: CASSFRGSHQETQYF
CDR3 DNA: TGTGCCAGCAGCTTCAGGGGGAGTCACCAAGAGACCCAGTACTTC

clone size: -
J gene: TRBJ2-1
V gene: TRBV27
D gene: -
CDR3 protein: CASSYLGGATGNEQFF
CDR3 DNA: TGTGCCAGCAGTTACCTAGGAGGGGCTACGGGCAATGAGCAGTTCTTC

clone size: -
J gene: TRBJ1-5
V gene: TRBV28
D gene: -
CDR3 protein: CASSHSGGGNQPQHF
CDR3 DNA: TGTGCCAGCAGTCACAGTGGGGGTGGCAATCAGCCCCAGCATTTT

clone size: once
J gene: TRBJ2-5
V gene: TRBV19
D gene: TRBD1
CDR3 protein: CASTPTGYQETQYF
CDR3 DNA: TGTGCCAGTACCCCGACAGGGTACCAAGAGACCCAGTACTTC

clone size: -
J gene: TRBJ2-1
V gene: TRBV7-9
D gene: TRBD2
CDR3 protein: CASSLGKRGAVVDEQFF
CDR3 DNA: TGTGCCAGCAGTCTTGGAAAGCGGGGGGCCGTGGTGGATGAGCAGTTCTTC

clone size: -
J gene: TRBJ2-1
V gene: TRBV2
D gene: TRBD1
CDR3 protein: CASSSQGARYNEQFF
CDR3 DNA: TGTGCCAGCAGTTCGCAGGGGGCTAGGTACAATGAGCAGTTCTTC

clone size: -
J gene: TRBJ1-1
V gene: TRBV5-4
D gene: -
CDR3 protein: CASSSSKYTEAFF
CDR3 DNA: TGTGCCAGCAGCTCTAGTAAGTACACTGAAGCTTTCTTT

clone size: -
J gene: TRBJ2-6
V gene: TRBV5-1
D gene: -
CDR3 protein: CASSLDGAGANVLTF
CDR3 DNA: TGCGCCAGCAGCTTGGACGGGGCTGGGGCCAACGTCCTGACTTTC

clone size: -
J gene: TRBJ1-1
V gene: TRBV9
D gene: -
CDR3 protein: CASSTRQAMNTEAFF
CDR3 DNA: TGTGCCAGCAGCACAAGACAGGCGATGAACACTGAAGCTTTCTTT

clone size: -
J gene: TRBJ2-2
V gene: TRBV7-8
D gene: -
CDR3 protein: CASSLGQDTGELFF
CDR3 DNA: TGTGCCAGCAGCTTAGGGCAGGACACCGGGGAGCTGTTTTTT

clone size: -
J gene: TRBJ1-2
V gene: TRBV4-1
D gene: -
CDR3 protein: CASSQDVSWAEYYGYTF
CDR3 DNA: TGCGCCAGCAGCCAAGATGTCTCATGGGCGGAATACTATGGCTACACCTTC

clone size: -
J gene: TRBJ1-6
V gene: TRBV5-6
D gene: TRBD1
CDR3 protein: CASSLYGTGRYNSPLHF
CDR3 DNA: TGTGCCAGCAGCTTGTATGGGACAGGGAGATATAATTCACCCCTCCACTTT

clone size: -
J gene: TRBJ1-5
V gene: TRBV7-8
D gene: TRBD1
CDR3 protein: CASSLELAGGNQPQHF
CDR3 DNA: TGTGCCAGCAGCTTAGAACTGGCAGGGGGAAATCAGCCCCAGCATTTT

clone size: -
J gene: TRBJ2-4
V gene: TRBV19
D gene: TRBD2
CDR3 protein: CASSIDPSGLTVLQYF
CDR3 DNA: TGTGCCAGTAGTATAGATCCTAGCGGGCTCACGGTCCTTCAGTACTTC